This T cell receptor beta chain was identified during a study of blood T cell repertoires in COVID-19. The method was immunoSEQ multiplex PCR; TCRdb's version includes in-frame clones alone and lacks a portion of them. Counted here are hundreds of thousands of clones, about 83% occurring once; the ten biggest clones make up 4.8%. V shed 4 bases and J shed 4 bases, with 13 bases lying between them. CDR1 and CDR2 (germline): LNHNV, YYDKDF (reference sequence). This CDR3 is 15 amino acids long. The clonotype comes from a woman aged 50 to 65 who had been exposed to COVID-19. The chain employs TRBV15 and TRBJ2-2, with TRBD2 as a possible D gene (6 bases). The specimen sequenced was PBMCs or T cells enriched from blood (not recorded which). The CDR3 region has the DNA TGTGCCACCAGCATCCGGGGGTTCGGCACCGGGGAGCTGTTTTTT. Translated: CATSIRGFGTGELFF.